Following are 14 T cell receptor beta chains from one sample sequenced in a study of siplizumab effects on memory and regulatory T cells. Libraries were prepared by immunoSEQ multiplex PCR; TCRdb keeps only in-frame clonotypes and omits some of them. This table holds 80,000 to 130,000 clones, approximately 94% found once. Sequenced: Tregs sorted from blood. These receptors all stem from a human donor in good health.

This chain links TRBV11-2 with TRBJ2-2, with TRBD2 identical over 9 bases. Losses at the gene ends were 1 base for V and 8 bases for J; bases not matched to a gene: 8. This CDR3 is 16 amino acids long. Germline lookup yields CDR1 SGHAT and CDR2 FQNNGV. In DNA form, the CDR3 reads TGTGCCAGCAGCTTAGTAGGAGCGGGGGGCCCTGGGGAGCTGTTTTTT. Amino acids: CASSLVGAGGPGELFF.

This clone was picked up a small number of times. CDR3 DNA: TGTGCCAGCAGCTTAACTGGGATAAGCGGGAGGGCGGATGAGCAGTTCTTC. Translated: CASSLTGISGRADEQFF. The rearrangement joins TRBV11-2 to TRBJ2-1, with TRBD2 matching 10 bases. CDR3 size: 17 residues. Germline CDR1 reads SGHAT; CDR2 reads FQNNGV. V trimming: 2 bases; J trimming: 8 bases; junction bases outside the gene matches: 12.

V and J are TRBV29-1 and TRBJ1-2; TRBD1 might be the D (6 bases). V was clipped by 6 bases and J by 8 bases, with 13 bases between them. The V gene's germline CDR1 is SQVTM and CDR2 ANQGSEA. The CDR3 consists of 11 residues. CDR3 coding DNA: TGCAGCGTCGCTGGGACACACGGCTACACCTTC. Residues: CSVAGTHGYTF.

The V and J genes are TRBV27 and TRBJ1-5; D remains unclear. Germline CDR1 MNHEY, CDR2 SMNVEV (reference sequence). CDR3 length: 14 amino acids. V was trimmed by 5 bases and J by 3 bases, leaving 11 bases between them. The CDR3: CASSPYRYNQPQHF. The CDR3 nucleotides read TGTGCCAGCAGTCCTTACAGATACAATCAGCCCCAGCATTTT.

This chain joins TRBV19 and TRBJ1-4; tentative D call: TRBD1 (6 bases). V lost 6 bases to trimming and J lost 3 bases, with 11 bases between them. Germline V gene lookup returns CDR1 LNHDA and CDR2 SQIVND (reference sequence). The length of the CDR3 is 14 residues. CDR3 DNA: TGTGCCAGTAGCGGAGGGGGACCTAATGAAAAACTGTTTTTT. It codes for CASSGGGPNEKLFF.

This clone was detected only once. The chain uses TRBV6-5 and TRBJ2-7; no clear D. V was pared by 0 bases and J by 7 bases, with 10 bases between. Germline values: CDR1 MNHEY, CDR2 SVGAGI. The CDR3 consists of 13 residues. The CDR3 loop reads CASSYSGLWEQYF. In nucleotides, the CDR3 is TGTGCCAGCAGTTACTCGGGCCTCTGGGAGCAGTACTTC.

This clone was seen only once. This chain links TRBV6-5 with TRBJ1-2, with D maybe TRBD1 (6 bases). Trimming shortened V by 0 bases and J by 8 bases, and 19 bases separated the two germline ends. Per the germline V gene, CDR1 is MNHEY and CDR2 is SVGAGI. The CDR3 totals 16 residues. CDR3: CASSYSKGVQGAGYTF. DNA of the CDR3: TGTGCCAGCAGTTACTCGAAGGGGGTACAGGGCGCCGGCTACACCTTC.

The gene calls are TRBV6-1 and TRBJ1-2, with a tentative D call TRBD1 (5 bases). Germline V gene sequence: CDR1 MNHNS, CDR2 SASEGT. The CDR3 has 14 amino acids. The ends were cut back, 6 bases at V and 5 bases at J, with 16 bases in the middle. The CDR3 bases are TGTGCCAGCAGGGAGCGTCAGGGTCGGTATGGCTACACCTTC. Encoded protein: CASRERQGRYGYTF.

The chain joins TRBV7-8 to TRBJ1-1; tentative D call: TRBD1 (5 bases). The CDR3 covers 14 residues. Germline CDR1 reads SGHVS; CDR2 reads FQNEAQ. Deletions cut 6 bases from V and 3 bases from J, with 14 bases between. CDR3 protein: CASSRNVGDTEAFF. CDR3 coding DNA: TGTGCCAGCAGTCGGAATGTAGGGGACACTGAAGCTTTCTTT.

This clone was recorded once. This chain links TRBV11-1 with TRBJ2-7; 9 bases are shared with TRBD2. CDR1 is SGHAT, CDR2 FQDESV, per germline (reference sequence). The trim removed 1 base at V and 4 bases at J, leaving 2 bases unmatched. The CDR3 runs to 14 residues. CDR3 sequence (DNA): TGTGCCAGCAGCTTAGTAGCGGGAGTGTACGAGCAGTACTTC. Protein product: CASSLVAGVYEQYF.

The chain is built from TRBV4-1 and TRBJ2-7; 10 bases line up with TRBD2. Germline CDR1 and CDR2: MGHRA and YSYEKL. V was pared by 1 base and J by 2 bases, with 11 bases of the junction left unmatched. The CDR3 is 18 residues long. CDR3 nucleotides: TGCGCCAGCAGCCAAGCGCGTGGACTAGCGGAGAATACCTACGAGCAGTACTTC. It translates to CASSQARGLAENTYEQYF.

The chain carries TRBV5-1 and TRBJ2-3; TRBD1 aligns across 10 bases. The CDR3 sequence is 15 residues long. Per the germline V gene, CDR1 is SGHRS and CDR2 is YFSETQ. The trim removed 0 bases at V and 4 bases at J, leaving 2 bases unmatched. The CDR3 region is CASSLAGQGADTQYF. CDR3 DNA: TGCGCCAGCAGCTTGGCCGGACAGGGGGCAGATACGCAGTATTTT.

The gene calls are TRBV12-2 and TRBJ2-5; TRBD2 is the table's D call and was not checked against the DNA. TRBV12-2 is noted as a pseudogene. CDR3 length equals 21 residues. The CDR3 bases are TGTGCAAGTCGCTTAGCGCCGGGGATCTGCGGGAGGGCTGCCCTGGGAGAGACCCAGTACTTC. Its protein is CASRLAPGICGRAALGETQYF.

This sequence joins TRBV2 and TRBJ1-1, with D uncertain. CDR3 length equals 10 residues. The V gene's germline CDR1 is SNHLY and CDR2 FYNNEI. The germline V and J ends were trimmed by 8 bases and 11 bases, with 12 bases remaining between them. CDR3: CASFVLSAFF. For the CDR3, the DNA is TGTGCCAGCTTTGTACTATCGGCTTTCTTT.